One sample yielded the 26 T cell receptor beta chains listed below, sequenced in a study of CD8 T cells in Susac syndrome (dated by TCRdb to the late 2010s). Library method: the immunoSEQ multiplex PCR assay. RNA was extracted using the RNeasy kit, and roughly 0.45 to 1 ug of the RNA was reverse transcribed with random hexamers. Using fastp trimming at Q25 and MiXCR clonotype assembly, TCRdb reanalyzed the public sequencing data and kept in-frame beta chains. One record per CDR3 amino acid sequence lists the most common genes and DNA. The sample table shows around 130,000 distinct CDR3 sequences, and around 95% are seen once. The top ten hold roughly 0.098% of the sample. Sequencing used CD4+ T cells from PBMCs. The receptors shown here come from a human donor in good health.

The chain links TRBV9 to TRBJ2-7; 8 nucleotides match TRBD1. The CDR3 sequence is 15 residues long. CDR1 and CDR2 (germline): SGDLS, YYNGEE. After removal of 4 bases from V and 1 base from J, the junction contained 7 bases not matched to a gene. CDR3 sequence: CASSQDDRGSYEQYF. In nucleotides, the CDR3 is TGTGCCAGCAGCCAGGATGACAGGGGTTCCTACGAGCAGTACTTC.

The chain joins TRBV6-5 to TRBJ2-5; TRBD2 agrees at 7 bases. The ends lost 0 bases at V and 5 bases at J; junction bases unmatched: 9. The CDR3 extends over 16 amino acids. Germline V lookup: CDR1 MNHEY, CDR2 SVGAGI. The CDR3 reads CASSYSGREAGETQYF. Written as DNA, the CDR3 is TGTGCCAGCAGTTACTCGGGCCGGGAGGCTGGTGAGACCCAGTACTTC.

The J gene is TRBJ2-3, the V gene TRBV20-1; no clear D gene. This CDR3 comprises 14 residues. With 3 bases removed from V and 2 bases from J, the gap between germline ends came to 12 bases. Per germline, CDR1 DFQATT and CDR2 SNEGSKA (reference sequence). CDR3 in DNA: TGCAGTGCTAGGGCGGTCTATTACACAGATACGCAGTATTTT. Translated: CSARAVYYTDTQYF.

CDR3 sequence: CASSQGQGRSSGNTIYF. In nucleotides, the CDR3 is TGTGCCAGCAGCCAAGGTCAGGGGCGCTCCTCTGGAAACACCATATATTTT. The chain couples TRBV3-1 to TRBJ1-3, with D maybe TRBD1 (6 bases). V was cut by 1 base and J by 0 bases, with 13 bases left in between. The CDR3 runs 17 residues. CDR1 LGHDT and CDR2 YNNKEL come from the germline V gene (reference sequence).

In DNA, the CDR3 is TGTGCCAGCAGTTTATTGAGCAGACTAAGCTCCTACGAGCAGTACTTC. Its translation is CASSLLSRLSSYEQYF. This chain links TRBV28 with TRBJ2-7; tentative D call: TRBD2 (5 bases). This CDR3 has 16 amino acids. The V end lost 1 base, the J end lost 0 bases, and 13 bases lay between the germline ends. Germline-derived CDR1 and CDR2 are MDHEN and SYDVKM.

A few counts support this clonotype. This chain links TRBV4-1 with TRBJ1-1, with a weak D call TRBD1 (6 bases). CDR3 size: 12 residues. The germline V gene has CDR1 MGHRA and CDR2 YSYEKL. V lost 0 bases, J lost 10 bases, and 9 bases lay in between. The CDR3 nucleotides read TGCGCCAGCAGCCAAGATCGAGGGGGAGCTTTCTTT. Amino acids: CASSQDRGGAFF.

V usage is TRBV9 and J usage is TRBJ2-1; D is ambiguous. Looked up from germline, CDR1 is SGDLS and CDR2 is YYNGEE. The CDR3 is made up of 16 amino acids. V was clipped by 5 bases and J by 7 bases, with 22 bases between them. The CDR3 here is CASRPPGALSANEQFF. CDR3 nucleotide sequence: TGTGCCAGCAGGCCCCCAGGCGCTCTGAGCGCGAATGAGCAGTTCTTC.

This sequence joins TRBV20-1 and TRBJ2-2; D unclear. Germline V gene data show CDR1 as DFQATT and CDR2 as SNEGSKA (reference sequence). The V end was cut by 6 bases, the J end by 7 bases, with 15 bases between. The CDR3 has 13 residues. The CDR3 loop reads CSARRQSRGELFF. The CDR3 DNA follows: TGCAGTGCCAGACGACAATCCCGCGGGGAGCTGTTTTTT.

V gene TRBV19 combines with J gene TRBJ2-1; no firm D call. This CDR3 has 14 residues. With 6 bases removed from V and 2 bases from J, the gap between germline ends came to 11 bases. Germline-derived CDR1 and CDR2 are LNHDA and SQIVND (reference sequence). CDR3 nucleotide sequence: TGTGCCAGTAGGTTGGGTCGCGCCTACAATGAGCAGTTCTTC. This translates into CASRLGRAYNEQFF.

This clonotype was recorded only once. The chain joins TRBV5-4 to TRBJ2-3, with a possible D match to TRBD1 (8 bases). Germline CDR1 SGHNT, CDR2 YYREEE (reference sequence). The CDR3 is 16 amino acids. V dropped 2 bases and J dropped 4 bases, with 17 bases sitting between them. CDR3: CASSFLQGGRPDTQYF. The CDR3, as DNA: TGTGCCAGCAGCTTCTTACAGGGGGGGAGGCCAGATACGCAGTATTTT.

This clonotype appeared once. The chain links TRBV5-1 to TRBJ2-2, with TRBD2 as a possible D gene (6 bases). Trimming stripped 5 bases from V and 0 bases from J, with 11 bases between. CDR3 length equals 15 residues. Per the germline V gene, CDR1 is SGHRS and CDR2 is YFSETQ. The CDR3 region is CASSRDSSNTGELFF. The CDR3 DNA follows: TGCGCCAGCAGTCGGGACTCCTCGAACACCGGGGAGCTGTTTTTT.

V gene TRBV2 combines with J gene TRBJ2-5; TRBD1 matches 7 bases. V was clipped by 5 bases and J by 4 bases; unmatched bases: 7. Germline V gene lookup returns CDR1 SNHLY and CDR2 FYNNEI. This CDR3 has 14 amino acids. The CDR3 DNA sequence: TGTGCCAGCAGTAGTACAGGGGTAGGAGAGACCCAGTACTTC. It yields the protein CASSSTGVGETQYF.

This chain uses TRBV20-1 with TRBJ1-5; D gene uncertain. The germline gives CDR1 DFQATT, CDR2 SNEGSKA (reference sequence). CDR3 length: 12 residues. Trimming cost V 0 bases and J 9 bases, with 9 bases left between them. In DNA, the CDR3 is TGCAGTGCTAGAGATAGATCGTGGCCCCAGCATTTT. Amino acid sequence: CSARDRSWPQHF.

V gene TRBV6-5 combines with J gene TRBJ2-7, with 9 bases fitting TRBD2. This CDR3 is 14 amino acids long. V was pared by 7 bases and J by 2 bases, with 6 bases of the junction left unmatched. From germline, CDR1 is MNHEY and CDR2 SVGAGI. The CDR3, as DNA: TGTGCCAGCAAGATAGCGGGAGAAACCTACGAGCAGTACTTC. Amino acid sequence: CASKIAGETYEQYF.

This chain joins TRBV11-2 and TRBJ2-7, with TRBD1 identical over 9 bases. From germline, CDR1 is SGHAT and CDR2 FQNNGV. The junction had 8 bases not matched to a gene; V was cut back by 5 bases and J by 3 bases. This CDR3 contains 15 residues. The CDR3 is CASSPSRDRVYEQYF. The DNA for the CDR3 is TGTGCCAGCAGCCCCAGCCGGGACAGGGTCTACGAGCAGTACTTC.

The genes are TRBV4-2 and TRBJ2-3; 12 bases agree with TRBD2. The germline gives CDR1 LGHNA, CDR2 YNFKEQ. This CDR3 spans 16 amino acids. The J segment lost 5 bases and the V segment lost 3 bases, leaving 6 bases of the junction unmatched. In DNA, the CDR3 is TGTGCCAGCAGCCAGGAACTAGCGGGAGGAGGAGATACGCAGTATTTT. This codes for CASSQELAGGGDTQYF.

The DNA of the CDR3 is TGTGCCAGCAGCTTAGTCGCGACAGGGCTCGGGGAGCTGTTTTTT. This encodes CASSLVATGLGELFF. This rearrangement joins TRBV7-8 to TRBJ2-2; 7 positions agree with TRBD1. CDR1 and CDR2 (germline): SGHVS, FQNEAQ. This CDR3 comprises 15 residues. V was pared by 1 base and J by 7 bases, with 6 bases of the junction left unmatched.

The chain combines TRBV7-2 with TRBJ2-5; possibly TRBD2 for D (6 bases). Looked up from germline, CDR1 is SGHTA and CDR2 is FQGNSA. The CDR3 runs 14 residues. Trimming took 5 bases from V and 0 from J, leaving 10 bases between them. CDR3: CASSNRDYQETQYF. CDR3 DNA sequence: TGTGCCAGCAGCAACCGGGACTACCAAGAGACCCAGTACTTC.

The genes are TRBV29-1 and TRBJ2-1; 11 bases are a match to TRBD2. V was pared by 3 bases and J by 2 bases, with 3 bases of the junction left unmatched. Germline V gene data show CDR1 as SQVTM and CDR2 as ANQGSEA. This CDR3 region has 15 residues. CDR3 nucleotide sequence: TGCAGCGTTGAGCTACTAGCGGGAGCCTACAATGAGCAGTTCTTC. Protein product: CSVELLAGAYNEQFF.

The CDR3 DNA sequence: TGCAGTGCTCCCGGGACGGATGGAAACACCATATATTTT. Encoded protein: CSAPGTDGNTIYF. This chain links TRBV20-1 with TRBJ1-3; the D gene is possibly TRBD1 (5 bases). Trimming cost V 5 bases and J 3 bases, with 11 bases left between them. Germline assignment: CDR1 DFQATT and CDR2 SNEGSKA (reference sequence). The length of the CDR3 is 13 residues.

In its sample, this clonotype was seen once. V usage is TRBV6-1 and J usage is TRBJ2-3, with D possibly being TRBD2 (5 bases). Germline V gene lookup returns CDR1 MNHNS and CDR2 SASEGT. CDR3 size: 17 residues. V was clipped by 7 bases and J by 0 bases, with 20 bases between them. The DNA for the CDR3 is TGTGCCAGCACTCGGATCGGGGTAGTCAGAAGCACAGATACGCAGTATTTT. Translation: CASTRIGVVRSTDTQYF.

The CDR3 loop is CAIGREGYEQYF. CDR3 sequence (DNA): TGTGCCATCGGGAGGGAGGGATACGAGCAGTACTTC. The chain combines TRBV10-3 with TRBJ2-7, with 7 bases matching TRBD2. V was clipped by 8 bases and J by 4 bases; unmatched bases: 5. In germline, CDR1 is ENHRY, CDR2 SYGVKD. The CDR3 loop spans 12 amino acids.

The gene calls are TRBV28 and TRBJ1-2, with 8 bases identical to TRBD1. This CDR3 comprises 16 residues. The J segment lost 6 bases and the V segment lost 2 bases, leaving 11 bases of the junction unmatched. Germline lookup yields CDR1 MDHEN and CDR2 SYDVKM. CDR3 bases: TGTGCCAGCAGTTTACCGCAGGGGGCGATATCCCATGGCTACACCTTC. It yields the protein CASSLPQGAISHGYTF.

The chain joins TRBV6-1 to TRBJ2-3; D ambiguous. V lost 5 bases and J lost 2, with 17 bases in between. Germline V gene lookup returns CDR1 MNHNS and CDR2 SASEGT. This CDR3 comprises 16 residues. The CDR3, as DNA: TGTGCCAGCAGTCGCTTAGGACGGCTAATCACAGATACGCAGTATTTT. This gives the protein CASSRLGRLITDTQYF.

This clonotype has only a few counts. The CDR3 here is CAWSVQGGYGYTF. CDR3 nucleotides: TGTGCCTGGAGTGTGCAAGGGGGCTATGGCTACACCTTC. The rearrangement uses TRBV30 and TRBJ1-2; possible D gene TRBD1, 6 bases. The CDR3 is 13 residues long. Germline CDR1 GTSNPN, CDR2 SVGIG (reference sequence). V was cut by 0 bases and J by 4 bases, with 9 bases left in between.

The gene calls are TRBV20-1 and TRBJ2-7; D tentatively reads TRBD1 or TRBD2 (6 bases each). The CDR3 length is 13 residues. The V end lost 6 bases, the J end lost 5 bases, and 17 bases lay between the germline ends. Germline loops: CDR1 DFQATT, CDR2 SNEGSKA (reference sequence). The CDR3 region is CSAPIGGNNEQYF. For the CDR3, the DNA is TGCAGTGCCCCGATAGGGGGGAACAACGAGCAGTACTTC.